The sequence of this T cell receptor (beta chain) was determined in a study of response to subunit inactivated influenza vaccine. The study's findings and limits: A suggestion made by the authors is that each seasonal influenza vaccination recruits few new T cells.

As regards this clonotype: Its target is not known.

Each CDR3 protein gets one entry after TCRdb re-called the RT-PCR reads with MiXCR. Counted here are 450,000 to 550,000 distinct CDR3 sequences, 25% occurring once; the ten biggest clones make up under 2.5%. This TCR was sampled from a man aged 50-60 years who received an inactivated influenza vaccine. Source: CD4+ T cells sorted from PBMCs, taken about 5 days after vaccination.

CDR3 DNA sequence: TGTGCCAGCAGTTTGAATACAGGATTTAATGAAAAACTGTTTTTT. This sequence encodes CASSLNTGFNEKLFF. The chain links TRBV28 to TRBJ1-4; possibly TRBD1 for D (5 bases). The CDR3 consists of 15 residues. Trimming left V 3 bases short and J 4 bases short, with 12 bases between. The germline gives CDR1 MDHEN, CDR2 SYDVKM.